The present entry profiles one TCR beta chain with its context. Its antigen is still unknown. This sample is drawn from a study of cytomegalovirus exposure and HLA in healthy donors. Germline CDR1 SGHTA, CDR2 FQGNSA. The V end was cut by 9 bases, the J end by 4 bases, with 18 bases between. The CDR3 length is 14 residues. Study-wide results and limits: Some TCR beta chains (around 160 of them) were listed as cytomegalovirus-associated.

PCR was performed using 60 Vbeta and 13 Jbeta primers. TCRdb keeps only in-frame clones here, not all; method: immunoSEQ multiplex PCR. The table has about 160,000 clones, roughly 81% seen once. The receptor was derived from a woman in her forties or fifties in good health and CMV-seronegative. The sequenced sample was PBMCs. The chain has TRBV7-2 and TRBJ2-5; maybe TRBD2 (7 bases). CDR3: CASKPGGPLETQYF. CDR3 sequence (DNA): TGTGCCAGTAAACCGGGGGGCCCTTTAGAGACCCAGTACTTC.